This entry is about one T cell receptor (beta chain). As yet, its antigen is unknown. This record belongs to a study of cytomegalovirus exposure and HLA in healthy donors. Amplification used 60 Vbeta primers and 13 Jbeta primers. TCRdb keeps only in-frame clones here, not all; method: immunoSEQ multiplex PCR. Here the sample spans 110,000 to 150,000 clones, 76% being singletons. Study-wide points: Accurate predictions that matched the HLA-A and HLA-B alleles of most subjects were reportedly made from TCR beta sequences.

CDR3 length equals 18 residues. Germline CDR1 and CDR2: PRHDT and FYEKMQ (reference sequence). V lost 4 bases and J lost 9; bases outside the gene matches: 17. V usage is TRBV13 and J usage is TRBJ2-1, with TRBD2 identical over 11 bases. The TCR originated in a woman in her thirties or forties in good health and CMV-seronegative. The sample consisted of PBMCs. The CDR3 nucleotides are TGTGCCAGCAGCTACCGTGTAGCGGGGGGGCCCTTAATTGGTGAGCAGTTCTTC. Protein product: CASSYRVAGGPLIGEQFF. Supplemented by reference TRBV13 and TRBJ2-1, the full variable domain reads AAGVIQSPRHLIKEKRETATLKCYPIPRHDTVYWYQQGPGQDPQFLISFYEKMQSDKGSIPDRFSAQQFSDYHSELNMSSLELGDSALYFCASSYRVAGGPLIGEQFFGPGTRLTVL.